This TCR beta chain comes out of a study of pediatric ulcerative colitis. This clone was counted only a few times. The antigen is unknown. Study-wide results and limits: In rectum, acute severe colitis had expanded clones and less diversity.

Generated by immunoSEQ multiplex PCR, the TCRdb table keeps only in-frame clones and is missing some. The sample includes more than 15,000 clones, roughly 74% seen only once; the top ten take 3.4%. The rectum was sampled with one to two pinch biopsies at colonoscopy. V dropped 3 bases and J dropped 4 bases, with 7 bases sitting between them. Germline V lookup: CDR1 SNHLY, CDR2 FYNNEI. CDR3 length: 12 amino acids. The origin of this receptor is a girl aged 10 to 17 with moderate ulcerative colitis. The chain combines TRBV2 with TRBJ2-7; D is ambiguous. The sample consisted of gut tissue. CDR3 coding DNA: TGTGCCAGCAGTGACGCCGGTTACGAGCAGTACTTC. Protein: CASSDAGYEQYF. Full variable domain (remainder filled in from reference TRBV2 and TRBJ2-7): EPEVTQTPSHQVTQMGQEVILRCVPISNHLYFYWYRQILGQKVEFLVSFYNNEISEKSEIFDDQFSVERPDGSNFTLKIRSTKLEDSAMYFCASSDAGYEQYFGPGTRLTVT.